The 9 T cell receptor beta chains presented below share a single source sample, sequenced in a study of blood T cell repertoires in COVID-19. Here immunoSEQ multiplex PCR was the method, and the copy in TCRdb shows in-frame clones only, minus some. Among about 49,000 clones listed, around 81% were seen once. Sequenced input: peripheral blood. These receptors all stem from a woman of 80 years or more with COVID-19, enrolled during active disease.

V usage is TRBV19 and J usage is TRBJ1-6, with 7 nucleotides matching TRBD1. Unmatched junction bases numbered 9, after V lost 7 bases and J lost 6 bases. The germline V gene encodes CDR1 LNHDA and CDR2 SQIVND (reference sequence). The CDR3 length is 15 residues. Here the CDR3 DNA reads TGTGCCAGTAATGACAGGGTGAGAGGTAATTCACCCCTCCACTTT. Translating gives CASNDRVRGNSPLHF.

The CDR3 region has the DNA TGTGCCAGCAGTTACGAGGGGGCAGGGCCCTACGAGCAGTACTTC. This translates into CASSYEGAGPYEQYF. The chain recombines TRBV6-2 or TRBV6-3 with TRBJ2-7, with 7 positions matching TRBD1. The CDR3 sequence is 15 residues long. The V segment lost 2 bases and the J segment 2 bases; nucleotides outside the gene matches: 6. Germline assignment: CDR1 MNHEY and CDR2 SVGEGT.

This chain links TRBV5-5 with TRBJ2-7; 7 bases line up with TRBD1. The CDR3 is 15 amino acids. Per germline, CDR1 SGHKS and CDR2 YYEKEE (reference sequence). Trimming removed 0 bases from V and 8 bases from J; junction bases left unmatched: 11. Here the CDR3 reads CASSLETGTSWQQYF. The CDR3 nucleotides are TGTGCCAGCAGCTTGGAGACAGGGACCTCCTGGCAGCAGTACTTC.

The chain links TRBV15 to TRBJ2-3; 7 positions match TRBD1. V was pared by 0 bases and J by 6 bases, with 0 bases of the junction left unmatched. The CDR3 is made up of 13 amino acids. Germline CDR1 is LNHNV and CDR2 is YYDKDF (reference sequence). The DNA of the CDR3 is TGTGCCACCAGCAGAGACAGGGGGGATACGCAGTATTTT. It specifies CATSRDRGDTQYF.

This chain uses TRBV7-9 with TRBJ2-7; D not certain. The V gene's germline CDR1 is SEHNR and CDR2 FQNEAQ (reference sequence). This CDR3 region has 13 residues. V was clipped by 3 bases and J by 5 bases, with 11 bases between them. This CDR3 is CASSLGSPDEQYF. The CDR3 nucleotides are TGTGCCAGCAGCTTGGGCAGCCCAGACGAGCAGTACTTC.

V gene TRBV19 combines with J gene TRBJ1-5, with 9 bases identical to TRBD1. V shed 8 bases and J 7 bases; nucleotides not matched to a gene: 6. Per the germline V gene, CDR1 is LNHDA and CDR2 is SQIVND (reference sequence). The CDR3 runs 13 residues. CDR3 sequence: CASDRGEYQPQHF. CDR3 nucleotide sequence: TGTGCCAGTGACAGGGGGGAGTACCAGCCCCAGCATTTT.

The V call is TRBV25-1, the J call TRBJ2-1; tentatively, D is TRBD2 (5 bases). V dropped 3 bases and J dropped 0 bases, with 12 bases sitting between them. The CDR3 loop spans 16 amino acids. Germline values: CDR1 MGHDK, CDR2 SYGVNS. The CDR3 DNA reads as TGTGCCAGCAGTGATCTGAGGGATCGCTCCTACAATGAGCAGTTCTTC. Amino acids: CASSDLRDRSYNEQFF.

The chain joins TRBV6-5 to TRBJ2-3, with 7 bases aligning to TRBD2. Germline V lookup: CDR1 MNHEY, CDR2 SVGAGI. J lost 6 bases, V lost 6 bases, and 12 bases had no gene match. This CDR3 is built from 15 residues. Here the CDR3 reads CASRQPSGAEDTQYF. CDR3 bases: TGTGCCAGCAGGCAACCCAGCGGGGCCGAGGATACGCAGTATTTT.

CDR3 protein: CASSDDTGGTEAFF. The DNA of the CDR3 is TGTGCCAGCTCAGACGACACGGGGGGCACTGAAGCTTTCTTT. The V call is TRBV18, the J call TRBJ1-1, with D possibly matching TRBD1 (5 bases). This CDR3 has 14 residues. V shed 5 bases and J shed 4 bases, with 14 bases lying between them. Germline values: CDR1 KGHSH, CDR2 LQKENI.